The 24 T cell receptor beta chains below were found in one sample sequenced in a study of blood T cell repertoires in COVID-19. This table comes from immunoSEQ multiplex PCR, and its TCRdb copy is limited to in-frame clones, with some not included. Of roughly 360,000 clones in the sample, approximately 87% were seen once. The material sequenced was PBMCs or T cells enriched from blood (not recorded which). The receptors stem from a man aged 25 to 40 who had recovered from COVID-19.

The CDR3 loop is CAWSVKRNTEAFF. In DNA, the CDR3 is TGTGCCTGGAGTGTTAAGAGGAACACTGAAGCTTTCTTT. The J gene is TRBJ1-1, the V gene TRBV30; D gene unclear. In germline, CDR1 is GTSNPN, CDR2 SVGIG (reference sequence). Trimming pared 0 bases from V and 1 base from J, leaving 6 bases between. The CDR3 is made up of 13 amino acids.

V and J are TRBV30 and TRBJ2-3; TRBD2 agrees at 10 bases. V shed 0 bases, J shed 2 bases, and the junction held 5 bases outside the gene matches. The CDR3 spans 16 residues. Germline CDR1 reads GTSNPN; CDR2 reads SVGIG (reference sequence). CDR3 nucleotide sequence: TGTGCCTGGAGTGTATATAGCGGGGGGATCACAGATACGCAGTATTTT. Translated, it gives CAWSVYSGGITDTQYF. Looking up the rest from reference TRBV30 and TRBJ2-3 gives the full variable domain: SQTIHQWPATLVQPVGSPLSLECTVEGTSNPNLYWYRQAAGRGLQLLFYSVGIGQISSEVPQNLSASRPQDRQFILSSKKLLLSDSGFYLCAWSVYSGGITDTQYFGPGTRLTVL.

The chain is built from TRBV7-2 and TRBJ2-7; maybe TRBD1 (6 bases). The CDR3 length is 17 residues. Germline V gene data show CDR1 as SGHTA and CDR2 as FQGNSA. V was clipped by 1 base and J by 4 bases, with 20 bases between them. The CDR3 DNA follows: TGTGCCAGCAGCTTAGTGGGACAACCAGTCGTGGGGTACGAGCAGTACTTC. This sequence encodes CASSLVGQPVVGYEQYF.

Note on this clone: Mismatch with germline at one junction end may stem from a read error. The CDR3 protein is CASSSGRANTGELFF. Written as DNA, the CDR3 is TGTGCTAGCAGCTCTGGCAGGGCGAACACCGGGGAGCTGTTTTTT. V usage is TRBV7-7 and J usage is TRBJ2-2, with TRBD1 as a possible D gene (5 bases). Germline CDR1 reads SSHAT; CDR2 reads FNYEAQ (reference sequence). The CDR3 runs to 15 residues.

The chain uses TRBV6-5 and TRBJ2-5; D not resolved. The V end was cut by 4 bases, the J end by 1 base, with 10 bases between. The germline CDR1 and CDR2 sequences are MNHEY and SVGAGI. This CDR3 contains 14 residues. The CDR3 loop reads CASSFQSTQETQYF. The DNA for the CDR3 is TGTGCCAGCAGTTTCCAATCTACCCAAGAGACCCAGTACTTC.

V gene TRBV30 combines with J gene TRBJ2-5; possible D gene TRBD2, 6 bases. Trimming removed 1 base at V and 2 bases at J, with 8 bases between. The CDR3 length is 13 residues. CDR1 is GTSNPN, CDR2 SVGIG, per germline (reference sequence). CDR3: CAWSGGTQETQYF. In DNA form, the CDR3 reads TGTGCCTGGAGTGGGGGGACTCAAGAGACCCAGTACTTC.

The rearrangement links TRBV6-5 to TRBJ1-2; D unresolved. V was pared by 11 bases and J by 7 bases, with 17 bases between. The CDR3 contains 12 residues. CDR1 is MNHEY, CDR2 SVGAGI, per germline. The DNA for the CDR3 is TGTGCCTGTAGGCAGGTCGGCTCTGGCTACACCTTC. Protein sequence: CACRQVGSGYTF.

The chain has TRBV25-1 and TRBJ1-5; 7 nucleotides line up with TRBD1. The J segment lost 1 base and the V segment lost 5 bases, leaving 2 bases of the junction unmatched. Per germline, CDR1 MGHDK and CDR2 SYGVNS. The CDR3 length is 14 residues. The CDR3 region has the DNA TGTGCCAGCAGTTCAGGGGGGAGCAATCAGCCCCAGCATTTT. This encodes CASSSGGSNQPQHF.

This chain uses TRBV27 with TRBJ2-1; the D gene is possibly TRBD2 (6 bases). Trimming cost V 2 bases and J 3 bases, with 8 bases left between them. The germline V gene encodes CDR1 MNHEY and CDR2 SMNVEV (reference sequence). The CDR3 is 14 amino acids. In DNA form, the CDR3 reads TGTGCCAGCAGTTTAGCGGGGTACTACAATGAGCAGTTCTTC. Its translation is CASSLAGYYNEQFF.

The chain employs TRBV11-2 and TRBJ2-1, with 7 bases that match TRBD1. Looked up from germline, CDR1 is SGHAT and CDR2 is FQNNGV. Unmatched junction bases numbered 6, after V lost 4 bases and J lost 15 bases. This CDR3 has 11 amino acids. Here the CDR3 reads CASSSRDRGFF. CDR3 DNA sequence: TGTGCCAGCAGCTCCCGGGACAGAGGGTTCTTC.

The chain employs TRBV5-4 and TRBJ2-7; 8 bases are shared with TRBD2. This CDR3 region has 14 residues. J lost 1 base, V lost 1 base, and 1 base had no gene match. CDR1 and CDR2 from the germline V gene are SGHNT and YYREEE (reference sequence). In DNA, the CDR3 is TGTGCCAGCAGCTTGCCGGGGGGGTCCTACGAGCAGTACTTC. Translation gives CASSLPGGSYEQYF.

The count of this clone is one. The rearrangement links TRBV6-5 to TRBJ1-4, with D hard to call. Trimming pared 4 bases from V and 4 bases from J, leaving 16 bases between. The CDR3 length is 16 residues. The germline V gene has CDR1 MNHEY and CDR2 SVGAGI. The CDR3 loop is CASSSRPPSVNEKLFF. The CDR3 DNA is TGTGCCAGCAGTTCTAGGCCGCCCTCAGTTAATGAAAAACTGTTTTTT.

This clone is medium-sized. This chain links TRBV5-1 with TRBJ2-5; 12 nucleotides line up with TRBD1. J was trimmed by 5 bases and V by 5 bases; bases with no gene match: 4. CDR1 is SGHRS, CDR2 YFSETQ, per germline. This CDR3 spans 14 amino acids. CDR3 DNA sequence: TGCGCCAGCAGGGGACAGGGGGCGCCGGAGACCCAGTACTTC. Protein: CASRGQGAPETQYF. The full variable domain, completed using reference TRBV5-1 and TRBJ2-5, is KAGVTQTPRYLIKTRGQQVTLSCSPISGHRSVSWYQQTPGQGLQFLFEYFSETQRNKGNFPGRFSGRQFSNSRSEMNVSTLELGDSALYLCASRGQGAPETQYFGPGTRLLVL.

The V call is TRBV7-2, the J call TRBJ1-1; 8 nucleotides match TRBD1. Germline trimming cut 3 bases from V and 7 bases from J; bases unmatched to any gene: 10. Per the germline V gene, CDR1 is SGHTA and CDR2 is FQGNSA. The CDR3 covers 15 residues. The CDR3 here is CASSLPPGQAYEAFF. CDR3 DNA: TGTGCCAGCAGCTTGCCTCCGGGACAGGCCTATGAAGCTTTCTTT.

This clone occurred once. CDR3 sequence: CASRRGTDGYTF. CDR3 sequence (DNA): TGTGCCAGCAGAAGGGGGACAGATGGCTACACCTTC. The genes are TRBV3-1 (or the pseudogene TRBV3-2) and TRBJ1-2; the match to TRBD1 covers 7 bases. CDR1 LGHDT and CDR2 YNNKEL come from the germline V gene (reference sequence). The CDR3 covers 12 residues. V was pared by 6 bases and J by 6 bases, with 4 bases of the junction left unmatched.

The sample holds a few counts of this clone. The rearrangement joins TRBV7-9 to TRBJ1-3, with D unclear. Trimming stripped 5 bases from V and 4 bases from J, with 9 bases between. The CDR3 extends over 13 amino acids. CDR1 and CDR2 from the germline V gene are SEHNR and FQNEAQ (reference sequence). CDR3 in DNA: TGTGCCAGCAGCCGGGAGTCCGGAAACACCATATATTTT. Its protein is CASSRESGNTIYF.

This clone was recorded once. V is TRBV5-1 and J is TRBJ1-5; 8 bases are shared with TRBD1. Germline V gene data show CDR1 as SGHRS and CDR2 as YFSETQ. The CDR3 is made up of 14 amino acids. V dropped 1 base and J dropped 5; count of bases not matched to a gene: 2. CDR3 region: CASSLLQGDQPQHF. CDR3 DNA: TGCGCCAGCAGCTTGCTACAGGGGGATCAGCCCCAGCATTTT.

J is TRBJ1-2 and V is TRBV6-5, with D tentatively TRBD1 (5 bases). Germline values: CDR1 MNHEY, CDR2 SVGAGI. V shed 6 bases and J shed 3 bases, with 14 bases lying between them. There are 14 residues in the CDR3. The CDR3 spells CASSGTQGDYGYTF. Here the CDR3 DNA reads TGTGCCAGCAGCGGGACTCAGGGCGACTATGGCTACACCTTC.

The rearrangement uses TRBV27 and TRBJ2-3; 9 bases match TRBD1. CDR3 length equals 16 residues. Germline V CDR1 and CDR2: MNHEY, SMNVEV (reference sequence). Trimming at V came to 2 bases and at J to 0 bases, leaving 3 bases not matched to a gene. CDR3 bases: TGTGCCAGCAGTTTAGCCGGGACAGGGAGCACAGATACGCAGTATTTT. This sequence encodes CASSLAGTGSTDTQYF.

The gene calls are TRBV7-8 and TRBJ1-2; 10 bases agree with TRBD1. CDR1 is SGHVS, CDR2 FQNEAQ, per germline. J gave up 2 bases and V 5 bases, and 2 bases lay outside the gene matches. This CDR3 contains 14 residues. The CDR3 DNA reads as TGTGCCAGCAGCCGGGACAGGGGAAACTATGGCTACACCTTC. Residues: CASSRDRGNYGYTF.

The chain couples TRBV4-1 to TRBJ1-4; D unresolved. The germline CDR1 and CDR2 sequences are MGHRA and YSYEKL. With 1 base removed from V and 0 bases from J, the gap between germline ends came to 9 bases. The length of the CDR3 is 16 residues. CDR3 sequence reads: CASSQGGSTTNEKLFF. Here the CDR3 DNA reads TGCGCCAGCAGCCAAGGAGGCTCAACAACTAATGAAAAACTGTTTTTT.

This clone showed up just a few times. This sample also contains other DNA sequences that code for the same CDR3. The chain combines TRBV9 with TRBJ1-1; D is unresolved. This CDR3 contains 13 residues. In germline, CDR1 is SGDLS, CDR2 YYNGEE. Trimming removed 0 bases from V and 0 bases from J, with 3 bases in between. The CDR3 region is CASSVDMNTEAFF. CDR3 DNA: TGTGCCAGCAGCGTAGACATGAACACTGAAGCTTTCTTT.

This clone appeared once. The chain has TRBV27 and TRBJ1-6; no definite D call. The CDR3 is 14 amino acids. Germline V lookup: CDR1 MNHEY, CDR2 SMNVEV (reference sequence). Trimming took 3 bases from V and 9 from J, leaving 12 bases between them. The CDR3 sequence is CASSLGSRFSPLHF. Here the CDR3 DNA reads TGTGCCAGCAGTTTGGGCAGCCGCTTTTCACCCCTCCACTTT.

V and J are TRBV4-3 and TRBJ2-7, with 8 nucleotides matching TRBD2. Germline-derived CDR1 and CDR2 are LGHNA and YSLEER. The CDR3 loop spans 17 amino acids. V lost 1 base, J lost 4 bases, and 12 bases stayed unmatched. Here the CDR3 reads CASSQARVRGVLYEQYF. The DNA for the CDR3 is TGCGCCAGCAGCCAAGCCCGCGTGCGGGGGGTATTGTACGAGCAGTACTTC.